Listed here is a single TCR beta chain. This clonotype was found many times. The target of this receptor is not known. Qualities for individual bases were not recorded, and no much larger clone is one base off. This sample's time point label indicates: pre-sensitization, week 0. This specimen's treatment or condition label, interpreted: therapeutic diphenylcyclopropenone sensitization with weekly scalp DPC. Blood at each patch-test visit was drawn before the patch test was applied. To be eligible, patients had to be aged 18 to 70, diagnosed with alopecia and judged suitable for DPC therapy, while pregnant patients were excluded. Total RNA was isolated from unfractionated whole blood collected in Tempus Blood RNA tubes. The library was obtained by RACE. TCRdb shows the sequencer as NextSeq 500. During library preparation, unique molecular identifiers were attached to individual cDNA molecules so that TCRs could be counted quantitatively and reproducibly. From each blood RNA sample, both TCR alpha and TCR beta chains were sequenced. In the source study's methods: A median of about 89,000 TCRs per sample was observed, with a range of roughly 20,000 to 700,000. V, J and CDR3 annotation of the TCR reads was performed with the Decombinator software suite. For PS versus PT1 abundance plots, all samples were subsampled to the same number of TCRs (28,000). TCRs were defined as expanded if absent before sensitization and observed at least eight times at the 2-week time point. TCRdb trimmed public reads at Q25 via fastp, called clones via MiXCR and kept in-frame beta chains. Rows merge per CDR3 protein into single entries with the most common DNA and genes. For this entry, the V and J calls and clone size follow TCRdb and not the study's own pipeline. For this sample there are approximately 320,000 distinct CDR3 sequences; roughly 6% appear just once. The ten largest make up under 9.5% of the sample.

This sample is drawn from a study of human T cells and chemical hapten exposure (dated by TCRdb to 2020 to 2022). Background on the whole study: For sensitization, 2% DPC in acetone was applied to a 2 cm by 2 cm area of upper inner arm skin. Throughout the approximately 22-week study period, patients were also given weekly therapeutic DPC doses on the scalp. Patch tests used Finn chambers with 0.01% DPC on the upper back, scored after 6 days by International Contact Dermatitis Research Group standards. The mostly female patient cohort included alopecia areata with under or over 50% scalp involvement, alopecia totalis and alopecia universalis. Libraries were pooled for sequencing, and per-sample TCR yields varied mainly because of small differences in library volumes within the pool. This study followed changes in the peripheral blood TCR repertoire in vivo during primary and secondary sensitization of alopecia patients to the hapten diphenylcyclopropenone (DPC). Blood was sampled from patients pre-sensitization (week 0) and at 2, 6 and about 24 weeks after DPC sensitization. Blood for TCR sequencing was provided by twenty-nine alopecia patients at one to four time points (pre-sensitization, 2, 6 and 24 weeks). Broader findings and caveats from the paper: Patch test score was positively correlated with the number of PT1 expanded TCRs, with significance at thresholds 8, 16 and 32 but not at 4. Compared with pre-sensitization or healthy control sets, expanded TCRs formed significantly more large CDR3 similarity clusters, which is consistent with antigen-driven responses. Alopecia, a presumed autoimmune disease, was present in all patients, so the immune response of the patients might differ from that of healthy individuals. No change with DPC sensitization was found in the number of TCRs above 1 in 1000 frequency, and no evidence of global repertoire structure alterations was found. Repeated subsampling changed both the strength of the expansion versus patch-test correlation and the threshold at which the correlation became significant.

Trimming accounts for 2 bases at V and 0 bases at J, while the number of junction bases matched to no gene is 8. There are 18 amino acids in the CDR3, from cysteine to phenylalanine inclusive. The sequence is cut down to CDR3 DNA, 54 bases in frame from base 1. The germline V gene yields LGHNA for CDR1 and YSLEER for CDR2. This sequence was found in a woman under 30 with alopecia areata. Some clones in this sample may be carry-over from other donors' samples. The V and J genes are TRBV4-3 and TRBJ1-2; 11 bases in the middle match TRBD1. The input for sequencing was whole blood, taken in connection with sensitization to the hapten diphenylcyclopropenone (DPC). The CDR3 amino acid sequence is: CASSQPPGQGGTNYGYTF. The nucleotides are TGCGCCAGCAGCCAACCCCCGGGACAGGGGGGAACTAACTATGGCTACACCTTC.